This entry features one T cell receptor (beta chain) sequence. Its antigen is not known. Amplification used 52 TRBV primers and 13 TRBJ primers. The assay was immunoSEQ multiplex PCR, and TCRdb's table has in-frame clones only and misses some. Seen here are around 32,000 clones, less than 95% observed once, and the top ten hold less than 2%. This sample was taken from a study of regulatory T cells. The study's findings and limits: Hydrophobic residues at CDR3 positions 6 and 7 were enriched in conventional CD4+ T cells of CD3G-deficient patients. In patients, unique TRB V-J pairs were restricted and V/J usage skewed, especially in Tregs.

Autoimmunity was present in every CD3G-deficient patient, worse in two. Patients aged 2 to 39 years had fewer naive T cells. Regulatory (CD25-high CD127-low) and conventional (CD25-low CD127-high) CD4+ T cells were sorted separately. This CDR3 is 13 amino acids long. The material sequenced was conventional CD4+ T cells sorted from blood. This receptor was taken from a person aged 18 to 30 with CD3G deficiency. J is TRBJ2-7 and V is TRBV12-1; whether TRBD2, the table's D call, matches the DNA was not checked. TRBV12-1 is given as a pseudogene. The CDR3 reads CASSFGSRGKQYV. CDR3 nucleotide sequence: TGTGCCAGCAGCTTTGGGAGCCGGGGTAAGCAGTACGTC.